This is a list of T cell receptor beta chains from one sample in a study of blood T cell repertoires in COVID-19. This table comes from immunoSEQ multiplex PCR, and its TCRdb copy is limited to in-frame clones, with some not included. Of 200,000 or so clones detected, 70% to 85% appear once; the ten largest clones hold 1.5% to 2%. The sequenced sample was PBMCs or T cells enriched from blood (not recorded which). The receptors derive from a man aged 55 to 69 who had recovered from COVID-19. Both conserved end residues are part of each CDR3. The D gene is left open where the match is weak. The size entry is marked missing in some rows and otherwise reads once, few, many or a size class.

v_gene	j_gene	abundance	d_gene	CDR3nt	CDR3aa
TRBV27	TRBJ1-2	-	-	TGTGCCAGCAGTCTTGGAGGGTATGACGGCTACACCTTC	CASSLGGYDGYTF
TRBV3-1/TRBV3-2	TRBJ2-5	few	TRBD2	TGTGCCAGCAGCCATTTAAAGGGGGAACTAGCGGGGCTAGAGACCCAGTACTTC	CASSHLKGELAGLETQYF
TRBV3-1/TRBV3-2	TRBJ2-7	-	TRBD1	TGTGCCAGCAGCCACCGGGACAGGGGTCACGAGCAGTACTTC	CASSHRDRGHEQYF
TRBV7-3	TRBJ1-1	-	-	TGTGCCAGCAGCTTAAACGGGGTGGGCACTGAAGCTTTCTTT	CASSLNGVGTEAFF
TRBV27	TRBJ2-5	-	TRBD1	TGTGCCAGCAGTAAGGGGGCGCCGGGAGAGACCCAGTACTTC	CASSKGAPGETQYF
TRBV7-8	TRBJ1-1	once	-	TGTGCCAGCAGCTTAGTAGCGGGCCTTTCCGTTATGAACACTGAAGCTTTCTTT	CASSLVAGLSVMNTEAFF
TRBV2	TRBJ2-1	-	TRBD2	TGTGCCAGCAACGGACTAGCGGACTACAATGAGCAGTTCTTC	CASNGLADYNEQFF
TRBV5-1	TRBJ1-1	-	TRBD1	TGCGCCAGCAGCAGCAGGGGGGAGACTGAAGCTTTCTTT	CASSSRGETEAFF
TRBV7-8	TRBJ1-5	-	-	TGTGCCAGCAGCCGGGCCATTTTTCAGCCCCAGCATTTT	CASSRAIFQPQHF
TRBV12-3/TRBV12-4	TRBJ1-5	-	-	TGTGCCAGCAGTTTCGGGAATCAGCCCCAGCATTTT	CASSFGNQPQHF
TRBV3-1/TRBV3-2	TRBJ1-1	-	TRBD1	TGTGCCAGCAGCCAAGTTCCACAGGGGGCACCTGAAGCTTTCTTT	CASSQVPQGAPEAFF
TRBV18	TRBJ2-7	-	TRBD2	TGTGCCAGCCGGACTAGCGGGGAGACCTACGAGCAGTACTTC	CASRTSGETYEQYF
TRBV5-6	TRBJ2-3	-	TRBD1	TGTGCCAGCAGCTTGGGGACAGGTAGGGCCACAGATACGCAGTATTTT	CASSLGTGRATDTQYF
TRBV6-5	TRBJ2-2	-	TRBD2	TGTGCCAGCAGCCGGACTAGCGGCACCGGGGAGCTGTTTTTT	CASSRTSGTGELFF
TRBV7-2	TRBJ2-7	-	TRBD2	TGTGCCAGCAGCGATCAAGCGGGGGGGGAGCAGTACTTC	CASSDQAGGEQYF
TRBV3-1/TRBV3-2	TRBJ1-6	-	TRBD1	TGTGCCAGCAGCCAAGTGGGACAGGGGTATTCACCCCTCCACTTT	CASSQVGQGYSPLHF
TRBV9	TRBJ2-3	-	-	TGTGCCAGCAGCGTAGGGGTGAGGCGGACAGATACGCAGTATTTT	CASSVGVRRTDTQYF
TRBV27	TRBJ1-1	-	-	TGTGCCAGCAGAAGACCGGTCCCGGGGGAAGCTTTCTTT	CASRRPVPGEAFF
TRBV11-3	TRBJ2-5	-	TRBD1	TGTGCCAGCAGCTTAGGGACAGGGAGTCCACAAGAGACCCAGTACTTC	CASSLGTGSPQETQYF
TRBV2	TRBJ1-1	-	-	TGTGCCAGCAGTCTACAGGGAAGTGCGAACACTGAAGCTTTCTTT	CASSLQGSANTEAFF
TRBV6-5	TRBJ2-7	-	-	TGTGCCAGCAGTTACTCAGTCCCGGGGTACGAGCAGTACTTC	CASSYSVPGYEQYF
TRBV10-3	TRBJ1-2	-	-	TGTGCCATCAGTGACATCCAGTGGGCTGGCTACACCTTC	CAISDIQWAGYTF
TRBV4-2	TRBJ2-1	-	-	TGTGCCAGCAGCCAAGGTCAGGGCGTCACCTACAATGAGCAGTTCTTC	CASSQGQGVTYNEQFF
TRBV5-8	TRBJ2-3	-	-	TGTGCCAGCAGCCCAAGGATTTCGGACTTGGATACGCAGTATTTT	CASSPRISDLDTQYF
TRBV19	TRBJ1-2	-	-	TGTGCCAGTAGCGGGATGGGGTTTAACTATGGCTACACCTTC	CASSGMGFNYGYTF
TRBV5-1	TRBJ1-6	-	-	TGCGCCAGCAGCTTGGATGGGACTGAAAATTCACCCCTCCACTTT	CASSLDGTENSPLHF
TRBV27	TRBJ2-7	-	-	TGTGCCAGCAGTTTCCGGGGGTATTCCTACGAGCAGTACTTC	CASSFRGYSYEQYF
TRBV12-3/TRBV12-4	TRBJ1-2	-	-	TGTGCCAGCAGTAGGACAGACCGCTATGGCTACACCTTC	CASSRTDRYGYTF
TRBV12-5	TRBJ2-3	-	-	TGTGCTAGTGGCCCAGGACTTTTCCCGGATACGCAGTATTTT	CASGPGLFPDTQYF
TRBV18	TRBJ2-5	-	TRBD2	TGTGCCAGCTCACCACCGGGACTAGCACGAGAGACCCAGTACTTC	CASSPPGLARETQYF
TRBV11-3	TRBJ2-5	-	-	TGTGCCAGCAGCTCGCCGCGGGACGCCGGAGGCTGGGAGACCCAGTACTTC	CASSSPRDAGGWETQYF
TRBV6-5	TRBJ2-7	-	-	TGTGCCAGCAATCCGGCCTCCGGCGGCTCCTACGAGCAGTACTTC	CASNPASGGSYEQYF
TRBV9	TRBJ2-2	-	-	TGTGCCAGCAGCAAAGGGGGTCCCGCCGGGGAGCTGTTTTTT	CASSKGGPAGELFF
TRBV6-6	TRBJ1-3	once	-	TGTGCCAGCAGTTACCGGGACTTTGACACCATATATTTT	CASSYRDFDTIYF
TRBV7-9	TRBJ1-1	-	TRBD1	TGTGCCAGCAGTTATACAGGGGACACTGAAGCTTTCTTT	CASSYTGDTEAFF
TRBV4-1	TRBJ2-2	-	TRBD2	TGCGCCAGCAGCCAAGTACTAGCGGGGATCGCCGGGGAGCTGTTTTTT	CASSQVLAGIAGELFF
TRBV4-2	TRBJ2-2	once	-	TGTGCCAGCAGCCAACGAATTGGCAACACCGGGGAGCTGTTTTTT	CASSQRIGNTGELFF
TRBV11-2	TRBJ1-4	-	TRBD1	TGTGCCAGCAGCTCACAGGGGGCCAACAATGAAAAACTGTTTTTT	CASSSQGANNEKLFF
TRBV30	TRBJ2-7	-	TRBD1	TGTGCCTGGAGTGTTTGGGACAGAGCTCTCGAGCAGTACTTC	CAWSVWDRALEQYF
TRBV7-9	TRBJ1-6	-	TRBD1	TGTGCCAGCAGCCCAGGACAGGGATATTCACCCCTCCACTTT	CASSPGQGYSPLHF
TRBV7-2	TRBJ1-1	-	-	TGTGCCAGCAGCTTAGACCAGGGTGAGAACACTGAAGCTTTCTTT	CASSLDQGENTEAFF